The rows below give T cell receptor beta chains drawn from one sample of a study of cytomegalovirus exposure and HLA in healthy donors. The data were produced by immunoSEQ multiplex PCR, yet TCRdb's version contains in-frame clones alone and is incomplete. This table has 200,000 or so clones, about 79% appearing once. Sequences were obtained from PBMCs. These receptors all stem from a man aged 18 to 29 in good health and CMV-seronegative. The CDR3 runs from the conserved cysteine through the conserved F or W. The D gene is left open where the match is weak. Size tells how often a clone was seen (once, few, many) or the class of an expanded clone, and some rows leave it out.

J gene: TRBJ2-7; D gene: -; clone size: -; V gene: TRBV19; CDR3 DNA: TGTGCCAGTAAAGGGGGGCCGGCGGGGGCAAACGAGCAGTACTTC; CDR3 protein: CASKGGPAGANEQYF
J gene: TRBJ1-3; D gene: -; clone size: -; V gene: TRBV5-6; CDR3 DNA: TGTGCCAGCAGCTTGAAACAGCCAAACTCTGGAAACACCATATATTTT; CDR3 protein: CASSLKQPNSGNTIYF
J gene: TRBJ2-1; D gene: TRBD1; clone size: -; V gene: TRBV7-9; CDR3 DNA: TGTGCCAGCAGCTTACGGGACAGGGAAATTCGTGAGCAGTTCTTC; CDR3 protein: CASSLRDREIREQFF
J gene: TRBJ2-1; D gene: -; clone size: -; V gene: TRBV5-4; CDR3 DNA: TGTGCCAGCAGCTCCGGACAGAGGTCGTCCTACAATGAGCAGTTCTTC; CDR3 protein: CASSSGQRSSYNEQFF
J gene: TRBJ2-1; D gene: TRBD2; clone size: few; V gene: TRBV6-1; CDR3 DNA: TGTGCCAGCAGTGACCTAGCCCGACTAGCAAGGGACAATGAGCAGTTCTTC; CDR3 protein: CASSDLARLARDNEQFF
J gene: TRBJ1-1; D gene: -; clone size: -; V gene: TRBV19; CDR3 DNA: TGTGCCAGTAGTATAGCTCCGGGGAGGTTTCATGCGAACACTGAAGCTTTCTTT; CDR3 protein: CASSIAPGRFHANTEAFF
J gene: TRBJ1-1; D gene: -; clone size: -; V gene: TRBV7-6; CDR3 DNA: TGTGCCAGCAGCTACCCGGGGAACACTGAAGCTTTCTTT; CDR3 protein: CASSYPGNTEAFF
J gene: TRBJ2-5; D gene: -; clone size: -; V gene: TRBV4-2; CDR3 DNA: TGTGCCAGCAGCCAAGATGAGGCTAGAAGGGAGCAGTACTTC; CDR3 protein: CASSQDEARREQYF
J gene: TRBJ2-3; D gene: -; clone size: -; V gene: TRBV7-9; CDR3 DNA: TGTGCCAGCAGCCCCCGTAGGTGGGAGCCCGCTAGCACAGATACGCAGTATTTT; CDR3 protein: CASSPRRWEPASTDTQYF
J gene: TRBJ2-7; D gene: TRBD1; clone size: -; V gene: TRBV6-6; CDR3 DNA: TGTGCCAGCAGCCCCCGGGACAGGGGCTCCTACGAGCAGTACTTC; CDR3 protein: CASSPRDRGSYEQYF
J gene: TRBJ2-5; D gene: TRBD1; clone size: -; V gene: TRBV6-1; CDR3 DNA: TGTGCCAGCGAGGGGGCCCAAGAGACCCAGTACTTC; CDR3 protein: CASEGAQETQYF
J gene: TRBJ2-5; D gene: TRBD1; clone size: few; V gene: TRBV5-1; CDR3 DNA: TGCGCCAGCAGCTCCGGACAGGGTGAAGAGACCCAGTACTTC; CDR3 protein: CASSSGQGEETQYF
J gene: TRBJ2-7; D gene: TRBD1; clone size: -; V gene: TRBV9; CDR3 DNA: TGTGCCAGCAGCGTAGGCCCGAGGGGACAGGGGGCAGAGCAGTACTTC; CDR3 protein: CASSVGPRGQGAEQYF
J gene: TRBJ1-2; D gene: -; clone size: once; V gene: TRBV27; CDR3 DNA: TGTGCCAGCAGTTTATTCAGGGGACGTGGCTACACCTTC; CDR3 protein: CASSLFRGRGYTF
J gene: TRBJ2-2; D gene: TRBD1; clone size: -; V gene: TRBV27; CDR3 DNA: TGTGCCAGCAGTTTAGGACCGGGACAGGGGCTGACCGGGGAGCTGTTTTTT; CDR3 protein: CASSLGPGQGLTGELFF
J gene: TRBJ2-7; D gene: TRBD2; clone size: -; V gene: TRBV7-9; CDR3 DNA: TGTGCCAGCAGCCCGACTAGCGGGGAGACCTACGAGCAGTACTTC; CDR3 protein: CASSPTSGETYEQYF
J gene: TRBJ2-3; D gene: -; clone size: -; V gene: TRBV7-8; CDR3 DNA: TGTGCCAGCAGCTTAATTCCCCAGTGGTCCACAGATACGCAGTATTTT; CDR3 protein: CASSLIPQWSTDTQYF
J gene: TRBJ2-7; D gene: TRBD2; clone size: -; V gene: TRBV2; CDR3 DNA: TGTGCCAGCGGTGAGCGGGAGTACTACGAGCAGTACTTC; CDR3 protein: CASGEREYYEQYF
J gene: TRBJ2-7; D gene: -; clone size: -; V gene: TRBV6-1; CDR3 DNA: TGTGCCAGCAGTGAAGCGCTCGGGAGCTCCTACGAGCAGTACTTC; CDR3 protein: CASSEALGSSYEQYF
J gene: TRBJ2-7; D gene: TRBD2; clone size: -; V gene: TRBV4-2; CDR3 DNA: TGTGCCAGCAGCCAAGAAAAGGCGGGAGGATTCTACGAGCAGTACTTC; CDR3 protein: CASSQEKAGGFYEQYF
J gene: TRBJ1-5; D gene: TRBD1; clone size: -; V gene: TRBV23-1; CDR3 DNA: TGCGCCAGCAGTCAATCGAAATCAACCGGGACAGGGGAAGGTAATCAGCCCCAGCATTTT; CDR3 protein: CASSQSKSTGTGEGNQPQHF
J gene: TRBJ2-2; D gene: -; clone size: -; V gene: TRBV7-7; CDR3 DNA: TGTGCTAGCAGCTTAGGTCGAAGAAGCCCCGGGGACACCGGGGAGCTGTTTTTT; CDR3 protein: CASSLGRRSPGDTGELFF
J gene: TRBJ1-1; D gene: -; clone size: -; V gene: TRBV7-9; CDR3 DNA: TGTGCCAGCAGCTTACAGGCTGAGAACACTGAAGCTTTCTTT; CDR3 protein: CASSLQAENTEAFF
J gene: TRBJ2-6; D gene: -; clone size: -; V gene: TRBV2; CDR3 DNA: TGTGCCAGCCGCGCTGGGGCCAACGTCTTGACTTTC; CDR3 protein: CASRAGANVLTF
J gene: TRBJ2-2; D gene: -; clone size: -; V gene: TRBV29-1; CDR3 DNA: TGCAGCGGTACGGACTTCACCGGGGAGCTGTTTTTT; CDR3 protein: CSGTDFTGELFF
J gene: TRBJ2-3; D gene: -; clone size: -; V gene: TRBV5-1; CDR3 DNA: TGCGCCAGCAGCTTGGGTCAGTCAAGCACAGATACGCAGTATTTT; CDR3 protein: CASSLGQSSTDTQYF
J gene: TRBJ2-7; D gene: TRBD2; clone size: -; V gene: TRBV9; CDR3 DNA: TGTGCCAGCAGCTCGGGGGGGGGCAACTCCTACGAGCAGTACTTC; CDR3 protein: CASSSGGGNSYEQYF
J gene: TRBJ2-7; D gene: -; clone size: -; V gene: TRBV5-4; CDR3 DNA: TGTGCCAGCAGCTTGGAGCTAGAGGCGGGAGAGCAGTACTTC; CDR3 protein: CASSLELEAGEQYF
J gene: TRBJ2-1; D gene: -; clone size: once; V gene: TRBV19; CDR3 DNA: TGTGCCAGTACCACCAAACAGGGAAAGGGCAATGAGCAGTTCTTC; CDR3 protein: CASTTKQGKGNEQFF
J gene: TRBJ1-5; D gene: -; clone size: once; V gene: TRBV15; CDR3 DNA: TGTGCCACCAGCAGGCTTCCCTCGGGGCAGCCCCAGCATTTT; CDR3 protein: CATSRLPSGQPQHF
J gene: TRBJ2-1; D gene: TRBD2; clone size: -; V gene: TRBV27; CDR3 DNA: TGTGCCAGCAATCTAGCGGGAGGGCCGAACAATGAGCAGTTCTTC; CDR3 protein: CASNLAGGPNNEQFF
J gene: TRBJ1-1; D gene: -; clone size: -; V gene: TRBV6-6; CDR3 DNA: TGTGCCAGCAGGTTTATGAACACTGAAGCTTTCTTT; CDR3 protein: CASRFMNTEAFF
J gene: TRBJ1-2; D gene: -; clone size: few; V gene: TRBV30; CDR3 DNA: TGTGCCTGGGAGGCACGCTCAGGCTACACCTTC; CDR3 protein: CAWEARSGYTF
J gene: TRBJ2-7; D gene: -; clone size: few; V gene: TRBV23-1; CDR3 DNA: TGCGCCGGAGCCGCGGGACTGGACTACGAGCAGTACTTC; CDR3 protein: CAGAAGLDYEQYF
J gene: TRBJ2-7; D gene: TRBD2; clone size: -; V gene: TRBV7-9; CDR3 DNA: TGTGCCAGCAGCTTGGAGCGGGAGGGGACCTACGAGCAGTACTTC; CDR3 protein: CASSLEREGTYEQYF
J gene: TRBJ2-2; D gene: -; clone size: -; V gene: TRBV5-1; CDR3 DNA: TGCGCCAGCAGGGGGCTTGGGACCGGGGAGCTGTTTTTT; CDR3 protein: CASRGLGTGELFF
J gene: TRBJ2-5; D gene: -; clone size: -; V gene: TRBV5-4; CDR3 DNA: TGTGCCAGCAGCTCGCCGAGCGTAAAAGAGACCCAGTACTTC; CDR3 protein: CASSSPSVKETQYF
J gene: TRBJ2-7; D gene: TRBD1; clone size: -; V gene: TRBV28; CDR3 DNA: TGTGCCAGCAGACGGTGGGACAGAGAGCAGTACTTC; CDR3 protein: CASRRWDREQYF
J gene: TRBJ1-1; D gene: TRBD1; clone size: -; V gene: TRBV29-1; CDR3 DNA: TGCAGCGTCCATGACAGGGCGAACACTGAAGCTTTCTTT; CDR3 protein: CSVHDRANTEAFF
J gene: TRBJ2-3; D gene: -; clone size: -; V gene: TRBV7-9; CDR3 DNA: TGTGCCAGCAGCCCATTCGAGCAAGATACGCAGTATTTT; CDR3 protein: CASSPFEQDTQYF
J gene: TRBJ1-5; D gene: TRBD1; clone size: -; V gene: TRBV28; CDR3 DNA: TGTGCCAGCAGTTCACCGGGACAGGGGCTTCAGCCCCAGCATTTT; CDR3 protein: CASSSPGQGLQPQHF
J gene: TRBJ1-3; D gene: TRBD1; clone size: once; V gene: TRBV9; CDR3 DNA: TGTGCCAGCAGCGTAAACCCAATTACAGGGGCACCCTCTGGAAACACCATATATTTT; CDR3 protein: CASSVNPITGAPSGNTIYF
J gene: TRBJ2-7; D gene: TRBD1; clone size: -; V gene: TRBV9; CDR3 DNA: TGTGCCAGCAGCGCCCAGACAGGGGGTATCGACGAGCAGTACTTC; CDR3 protein: CASSAQTGGIDEQYF
J gene: TRBJ2-1; D gene: TRBD2; clone size: -; V gene: TRBV7-7; CDR3 DNA: TGTGCTAGCAGTCTCTCGGGAGGGTACAATGAGCAGTTCTTC; CDR3 protein: CASSLSGGYNEQFF
J gene: TRBJ2-3; D gene: -; clone size: -; V gene: TRBV27; CDR3 DNA: TGTGCCAGCAGCCTAGCCGGGAGCGCAGATACGCAGTATTTT; CDR3 protein: CASSLAGSADTQYF
J gene: TRBJ1-6; D gene: TRBD1; clone size: -; V gene: TRBV2; CDR3 DNA: TGTGCCAGCAGAGACAGGGAGGATTCACCCCTCCACTTT; CDR3 protein: CASRDREDSPLHF
J gene: TRBJ2-2; D gene: -; clone size: -; V gene: TRBV5-3; CDR3 DNA: TGTGCCAGAAGCAGCAGGGGATGTCCCGGGGAGCTGTTTTTT; CDR3 protein: CARSSRGCPGELFF
J gene: TRBJ1-5; D gene: -; clone size: -; V gene: TRBV19; CDR3 DNA: TGTGCCAGTAGTATCCGGCGGGATAAAAGCAATCAGCCCCAGCATTTT; CDR3 protein: CASSIRRDKSNQPQHF
J gene: TRBJ1-2; D gene: TRBD1; clone size: -; V gene: TRBV25-1; CDR3 DNA: TGTGCCAGCAGTGATGAAACAGGGGGCTTGGGGTATGGCTACACCTTC; CDR3 protein: CASSDETGGLGYGYTF
J gene: TRBJ2-2; D gene: TRBD1; clone size: -; V gene: TRBV5-1; CDR3 DNA: TGCGCCAGCAGCTTTCGACCCATCGGGACAGAAGTCACCGGGGAGCTGTTTTTT; CDR3 protein: CASSFRPIGTEVTGELFF
J gene: TRBJ1-4; D gene: -; clone size: -; V gene: TRBV9; CDR3 DNA: TGTGCCAGCAGCGTAGTAGGGGCCCCTCCAACTAATGAAAAACTGTTTTTT; CDR3 protein: CASSVVGAPPTNEKLFF
J gene: TRBJ1-2; D gene: TRBD1; clone size: -; V gene: TRBV5-1; CDR3 DNA: TGCGCCAGCAGCTTACAGGGGGGCTATGGCTACACCTTC; CDR3 protein: CASSLQGGYGYTF
J gene: TRBJ2-1; D gene: TRBD2; clone size: few; V gene: TRBV29-1; CDR3 DNA: TGCAGCGTTACTCCGGGACTAGCGGACTACAATGAGCAGTTCTTC; CDR3 protein: CSVTPGLADYNEQFF
J gene: TRBJ2-7; D gene: -; clone size: few; V gene: TRBV5-4; CDR3 DNA: TGTGCCAGCAGCTTAGGGGCAGGGAACTCCTACGAGCAGTACTTC; CDR3 protein: CASSLGAGNSYEQYF
J gene: TRBJ2-3; D gene: TRBD2; clone size: few; V gene: TRBV7-6; CDR3 DNA: TGTGCCAGCAGCTTAGGTCCCGGGGGGGCCACAGATACGCAGTATTTT; CDR3 protein: CASSLGPGGATDTQYF